These T cell receptor beta chains were read from a single sample in a study of T cell responses to AZD1222 COVID-19 vaccine. Only in-frame clones appear in the TCRdb table, and some are missing; sequencing was by immunoSEQ multiplex PCR. The repertoire includes roughly 150,000 clones, 85% to 95% of them detected once, and 1.3% to 1.5% sits in the top ten. The sequences come from peripheral blood, collected on day 0 of AZD1222 vaccination. The receptors derive from an adult in good health. The CDR3 runs from the conserved cysteine through the conserved F or W. D genes are given only for firm matches. Some rows mark clone size as missing; the rest say once, few, many or name a class of expanded clone.

j_gene: TRBJ1-4; d_gene: TRBD1; v_gene: TRBV29-1; abundance: .; CDR3nt: TGCAGCGTCGAGGTACAGGGGGGAACTAATGAAAAACTGTTTTTT; CDR3aa: CSVEVQGGTNEKLFF
j_gene: TRBJ1-2; d_gene: .; v_gene: TRBV10-3; abundance: .; CDR3nt: TGTGCCATCAGTGAGGCGCTCCTATCTAACTATGGCTACACCTTC; CDR3aa: CAISEALLSNYGYTF
j_gene: TRBJ2-5; d_gene: .; v_gene: TRBV29-1; abundance: once; CDR3nt: TGCAGCGTTGAATGGGAGACCCAGTACTTC; CDR3aa: CSVEWETQYF
j_gene: TRBJ1-6; d_gene: .; v_gene: TRBV5-1; abundance: .; CDR3nt: TGCGCCAGCAGGGCCGGGACGGATAATTCACCCCTCCACTTT; CDR3aa: CASRAGTDNSPLHF
j_gene: TRBJ2-6; d_gene: .; v_gene: TRBV28; abundance: .; CDR3nt: TGTGCCAGCAGTCCCTCAGGGACGGTTCCCTCTGGGGCCAACGTCCTGACTTTC; CDR3aa: CASSPSGTVPSGANVLTF
j_gene: TRBJ2-1; d_gene: .; v_gene: TRBV3-1/TRBV3-2; abundance: .; CDR3nt: TGTGCCAGCAGCCAATCCGGGGGCAGCTACAATGAGCAGTTCTTC; CDR3aa: CASSQSGGSYNEQFF
j_gene: TRBJ1-2; d_gene: .; v_gene: TRBV7-9; abundance: .; CDR3nt: TGTGCCAGCGGGGTTTTCCGACAGGCCCCATTTAACTATGGCTACACCTTC; CDR3aa: CASGVFRQAPFNYGYTF
j_gene: TRBJ2-3; d_gene: TRBD1; v_gene: TRBV19; abundance: .; CDR3nt: TGTGCCAGTAGCGCCGGGACAGGGCCAGATACGCAGTATTTT; CDR3aa: CASSAGTGPDTQYF
j_gene: TRBJ1-6; d_gene: .; v_gene: TRBV7-9; abundance: .; CDR3nt: TGTGCCAGCAGCATCTGGACGGCTTCACCCCTCCACTTT; CDR3aa: CASSIWTASPLHF
j_gene: TRBJ2-2; d_gene: TRBD2; v_gene: TRBV7-3; abundance: .; CDR3nt: TGTGCCAGCAGCTTAACACCTAGCGGGAGGACCGGGGAGCTGTTTTTT; CDR3aa: CASSLTPSGRTGELFF
j_gene: TRBJ1-4; d_gene: .; v_gene: TRBV5-4; abundance: .; CDR3nt: TGTGCCAGCAGCCCGGGCTCATCCGAGGCGGGGGAAAAACTGTTTTTT; CDR3aa: CASSPGSSEAGEKLFF
j_gene: TRBJ2-1; d_gene: .; v_gene: TRBV7-2; abundance: .; CDR3nt: TGTGCCAGCAGCTTAATGCCGGCAGGTCATAGGAATGAGCAGTTCTTC; CDR3aa: CASSLMPAGHRNEQFF
j_gene: TRBJ1-4; d_gene: TRBD1; v_gene: TRBV9; abundance: once; CDR3nt: TGTGCCAGCAGCGGGACAGGGGTTAATGAAAAACTGTTTTTT; CDR3aa: CASSGTGVNEKLFF
j_gene: TRBJ1-6; d_gene: .; v_gene: TRBV6-2/TRBV6-3; abundance: few; CDR3nt: TGTGCCAGCAGCCGGCTGGGTATCCACTCGAACTCGGGGAATTCACCCCTCCACTTT; CDR3aa: CASSRLGIHSNSGNSPLHF
j_gene: TRBJ1-1; d_gene: .; v_gene: TRBV6-1; abundance: .; CDR3nt: TGTGCCAGCAGTGTAAACCCTGGAGCGGGGGGCACTGAAGCTTTCTTT; CDR3aa: CASSVNPGAGGTEAFF
j_gene: TRBJ2-7; d_gene: TRBD2; v_gene: TRBV7-2; abundance: .; CDR3nt: TGTGCCAGCAGCTTAGCCGGGACTAGCGTCTACGAGCAGTACTTC; CDR3aa: CASSLAGTSVYEQYF
j_gene: TRBJ1-2; d_gene: .; v_gene: TRBV16; abundance: .; CDR3nt: TGTGCCAGCAGCCCCGGGACCGCTAGACCGGGCTACACCTTC; CDR3aa: CASSPGTARPGYTF
j_gene: TRBJ1-1; d_gene: TRBD1; v_gene: TRBV5-1; abundance: .; CDR3nt: TGCGCCAGCAGCACAATGACAGGGCAACCGATGAACACTGAAGCTTTCTTT; CDR3aa: CASSTMTGQPMNTEAFF
j_gene: TRBJ1-2; d_gene: .; v_gene: TRBV28; abundance: .; CDR3nt: TGTGCCAGCAGTTTAAGGGACTACCCCGGGGGCTACACCTTC; CDR3aa: CASSLRDYPGGYTF
j_gene: TRBJ2-7; d_gene: TRBD1; v_gene: TRBV5-4; abundance: .; CDR3nt: TGTGCCAGCAGCGCGTCGACAGGGGGTTCCTACGAGCAGTACTTC; CDR3aa: CASSASTGGSYEQYF
j_gene: TRBJ2-1; d_gene: TRBD1; v_gene: TRBV5-1; abundance: .; CDR3nt: TGCGCCAGCAGCTTGGTCGGGACAGGGGGCTCTAATGAGCAGTTCTTC; CDR3aa: CASSLVGTGGSNEQFF
j_gene: TRBJ2-2; d_gene: TRBD1; v_gene: TRBV9; abundance: .; CDR3nt: TGTGCCAGCAGCGGCTCCGGGACAGCGAACACCGGGGAGCTGTTTTTT; CDR3aa: CASSGSGTANTGELFF
j_gene: TRBJ2-6; d_gene: .; v_gene: TRBV2; abundance: .; CDR3nt: TGTGCCAGCAGAGAGACAGGTTACTCTGGGGCCAACGTCCTGACTTTC; CDR3aa: CASRETGYSGANVLTF
j_gene: TRBJ1-6; d_gene: .; v_gene: TRBV27; abundance: .; CDR3nt: TGTGCCAGCAGTTTAGAGGTCAGTCCTAATTCACCCCTCCACTTT; CDR3aa: CASSLEVSPNSPLHF
j_gene: TRBJ2-7; d_gene: .; v_gene: TRBV7-9; abundance: once; CDR3nt: TGTGCCAGCAGCTTTTCAACAGGCCCCGGGGACGAGCAGTACTTC; CDR3aa: CASSFSTGPGDEQYF
j_gene: TRBJ1-4; d_gene: TRBD1; v_gene: TRBV2; abundance: .; CDR3nt: TGTGCCAGCAGTGAAGCGCGGACAGGGGGGACTAATGAAAAACTGTTTTTT; CDR3aa: CASSEARTGGTNEKLFF
j_gene: TRBJ1-6; d_gene: .; v_gene: TRBV23-1; abundance: .; CDR3nt: TGCGCCAGCAGTCAATTAGGGAATTTTAATTCACCCCTCCACTTT; CDR3aa: CASSQLGNFNSPLHF
j_gene: TRBJ2-3; d_gene: TRBD2; v_gene: TRBV9; abundance: .; CDR3nt: TGTGCCAGCAGCGTAGCGGGGGGGCCCCCAGATACGCAGTATTTT; CDR3aa: CASSVAGGPPDTQYF
j_gene: TRBJ2-5; d_gene: .; v_gene: TRBV29-1; abundance: .; CDR3nt: TGCAGCTGCTACCTTCCCCTAGGGTTACAAGAGACCCAGTACTTC; CDR3aa: CSCYLPLGLQETQYF
j_gene: TRBJ2-3; d_gene: TRBD1; v_gene: TRBV5-1; abundance: .; CDR3nt: TGCGCCAGCAGCTTTCAGGGGGTTGGCACAGATACGCAGTATTTT; CDR3aa: CASSFQGVGTDTQYF
j_gene: TRBJ1-1; d_gene: .; v_gene: TRBV10-3; abundance: .; CDR3nt: TGTGCCATCAGTGAGTCTTCTAGGGCAACATCTGAAGCTTTCTTT; CDR3aa: CAISESSRATSEAFF
j_gene: TRBJ1-5; d_gene: .; v_gene: TRBV30; abundance: .; CDR3nt: TGTGCCTGGAGTCAGGGGTGGGTAATCAAGGCCCAGCATTTT; CDR3aa: CAWSQGWVIKAQHF
j_gene: TRBJ1-2; d_gene: .; v_gene: TRBV21-1; abundance: .; CDR3nt: TGTGCCAGCAGCAAAACGGCCCTAAAGGAATTCGGCTACACCTTC; CDR3aa: CASSKTALKEFGYTF
j_gene: TRBJ1-2; d_gene: .; v_gene: TRBV19; abundance: .; CDR3nt: TGTGCCAGTACCGAGGCCCCACGAACTAACTATGGCTACACCTTC; CDR3aa: CASTEAPRTNYGYTF
j_gene: TRBJ1-1; d_gene: .; v_gene: TRBV12-5; abundance: .; CDR3nt: TGTGCTAGTGGTTTGGCGGGATGGGGCATTGAAGCTTTCTTT; CDR3aa: CASGLAGWGIEAFF
j_gene: TRBJ2-7; d_gene: TRBD1; v_gene: TRBV7-9; abundance: .; CDR3nt: TGTGCCAGCAGCTCAGCCTCGGACAGGGTGGGAGAGCAGTACTTC; CDR3aa: CASSSASDRVGEQYF
j_gene: TRBJ2-4; d_gene: .; v_gene: TRBV28; abundance: .; CDR3nt: TGTGCCAGCAGCTCGGGACAATTAGCCAAAAACATTCAGTACTTC; CDR3aa: CASSSGQLAKNIQYF
j_gene: TRBJ2-1; d_gene: TRBD2; v_gene: TRBV7-2; abundance: .; CDR3nt: TGTGCCACGTCAAGGGCTAGCGGGACGTACAATGAGCAGTTCTTC; CDR3aa: CATSRASGTYNEQFF
j_gene: TRBJ2-1; d_gene: .; v_gene: TRBV2; abundance: few; CDR3nt: TGTGCCAGCGAGGGGGGGCCTGGGAATGAGCAGTTCTTC; CDR3aa: CASEGGPGNEQFF
j_gene: TRBJ2-7; d_gene: .; v_gene: TRBV7-9; abundance: .; CDR3nt: TGTGCCAGCAGCTTAGGAGGGGTAGGGGTCGAGCAGTACTTC; CDR3aa: CASSLGGVGVEQYF
j_gene: TRBJ2-5; d_gene: .; v_gene: TRBV6-5; abundance: .; CDR3nt: TGTGCCAGCAGGGAGGATCGGCTCGGGACCCAGTACTTC; CDR3aa: CASREDRLGTQYF
j_gene: TRBJ2-3; d_gene: TRBD2; v_gene: TRBV7-8; abundance: .; CDR3nt: TGTGCCAGCAGCTTTGGGGGGGGAGGAGATACGCAGTATTTT; CDR3aa: CASSFGGGGDTQYF
j_gene: TRBJ2-1; d_gene: TRBD2; v_gene: TRBV2; abundance: .; CDR3nt: TGTGCCAGCAGTCCGACTAGCTCGGGTGAGCAGTTCTTC; CDR3aa: CASSPTSSGEQFF
j_gene: TRBJ1-2; d_gene: TRBD1; v_gene: TRBV6-5; abundance: .; CDR3nt: TGTGCCAGCAGCCGACAGGGGAACGGCTACACCTTC; CDR3aa: CASSRQGNGYTF
j_gene: TRBJ2-2; d_gene: .; v_gene: TRBV6-5; abundance: .; CDR3nt: TGTGCCAGCAGGCCCCCTAAGAACACCGGGGAGCTGTTTTTT; CDR3aa: CASRPPKNTGELFF
j_gene: TRBJ2-1; d_gene: TRBD2; v_gene: TRBV30; abundance: .; CDR3nt: TGTGCCTGGGTAGGACTAGCGGGAGATCGGTACAATGAGCAGTTCTTC; CDR3aa: CAWVGLAGDRYNEQFF
j_gene: TRBJ1-5; d_gene: .; v_gene: TRBV5-6; abundance: .; CDR3nt: TGTGCCAGCAGCTTGGCCGCGGGAACGAGGGGCAATCAGCCCCAGCATTTT; CDR3aa: CASSLAAGTRGNQPQHF
j_gene: TRBJ2-3; d_gene: .; v_gene: TRBV11-2; abundance: .; CDR3nt: TGTGCCAGCAGCTTAGGCGCCACAGATACGCAGTATTTT; CDR3aa: CASSLGATDTQYF
j_gene: TRBJ2-7; d_gene: TRBD1; v_gene: TRBV18; abundance: .; CDR3nt: TGTGCCAGCTCACCTAGACAGGGTACGAGCTACGAGCAGTACTTC; CDR3aa: CASSPRQGTSYEQYF
j_gene: TRBJ1-1; d_gene: .; v_gene: TRBV19; abundance: .; CDR3nt: TGTGCCAGTACCCTCGAGGGCGACACTGAAGCTTTCTTT; CDR3aa: CASTLEGDTEAFF
j_gene: TRBJ1-4; d_gene: .; v_gene: TRBV4-1; abundance: .; CDR3nt: TGCGCCAGCAGCCAAGGACGGGGGGGAAGGACATTAGGTAATGAAAAACTGTTTTTT; CDR3aa: CASSQGRGGRTLGNEKLFF
j_gene: TRBJ2-1; d_gene: .; v_gene: TRBV2; abundance: once; CDR3nt: TGTGCCAGCAGGGGAACGTTGTCCGAGCTCTCCTACAATGAGCAGTTCTTC; CDR3aa: CASRGTLSELSYNEQFF
j_gene: TRBJ1-5; d_gene: .; v_gene: TRBV6-5; abundance: .; CDR3nt: TGTGCCAGCACTGTTACCCCGGGGTTTAATCAGCCCCAGCATTTT; CDR3aa: CASTVTPGFNQPQHF
j_gene: TRBJ2-2; d_gene: .; v_gene: TRBV11-2; abundance: .; CDR3nt: TGTGCCAGCAGCCCCAGGAGGGAGACCGGGGAGCTGTTTTTT; CDR3aa: CASSPRRETGELFF
j_gene: TRBJ1-1; d_gene: TRBD1; v_gene: TRBV5-4; abundance: .; CDR3nt: TGTGCCAGCAGCTTAACAGGGGAAAGGACTGAAGCTTTCTTT; CDR3aa: CASSLTGERTEAFF
j_gene: TRBJ2-7; d_gene: TRBD1; v_gene: TRBV29-1; abundance: .; CDR3nt: TGCAGCGTTGAAGGGACAGGGGTTCTCCACGAGCAGTACTTC; CDR3aa: CSVEGTGVLHEQYF
j_gene: TRBJ1-2; d_gene: TRBD1; v_gene: TRBV5-4; abundance: .; CDR3nt: TGTGCCAGCAGCTCCTACCGGGACAGCTATGGCTACACCTTC; CDR3aa: CASSSYRDSYGYTF
j_gene: TRBJ2-1; d_gene: TRBD2; v_gene: TRBV6-2/TRBV6-3; abundance: .; CDR3nt: TGTGCCAGCAGTGTATTCGAAGGACTAGCTCAGTTCTTC; CDR3aa: CASSVFEGLAQFF
j_gene: TRBJ2-3; d_gene: .; v_gene: TRBV3-1/TRBV3-2; abundance: .; CDR3nt: TGTGCCAGCAGCCAAGATCTGATAGGGGATCCTCCGGGGGCAGATACGCAGTATTTT; CDR3aa: CASSQDLIGDPPGADTQYF